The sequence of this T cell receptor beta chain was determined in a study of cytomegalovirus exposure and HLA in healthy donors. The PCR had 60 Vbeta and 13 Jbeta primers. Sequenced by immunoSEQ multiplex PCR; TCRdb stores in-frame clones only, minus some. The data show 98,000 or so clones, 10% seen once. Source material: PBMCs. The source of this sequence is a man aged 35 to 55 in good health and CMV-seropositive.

CDR3 nucleotides: TGTGCCAGCAGTTTAGCCAGGGGATGGGAGCAGTACTTC. Protein product: CASSLARGWEQYF. The genes are TRBV27 and TRBJ2-5; D is possibly TRBD1 (6 bases). In germline, CDR1 is MNHEY, CDR2 SMNVEV (reference sequence). V was pared by 2 bases and J by 11 bases, with 15 bases between. The CDR3 consists of 13 residues.